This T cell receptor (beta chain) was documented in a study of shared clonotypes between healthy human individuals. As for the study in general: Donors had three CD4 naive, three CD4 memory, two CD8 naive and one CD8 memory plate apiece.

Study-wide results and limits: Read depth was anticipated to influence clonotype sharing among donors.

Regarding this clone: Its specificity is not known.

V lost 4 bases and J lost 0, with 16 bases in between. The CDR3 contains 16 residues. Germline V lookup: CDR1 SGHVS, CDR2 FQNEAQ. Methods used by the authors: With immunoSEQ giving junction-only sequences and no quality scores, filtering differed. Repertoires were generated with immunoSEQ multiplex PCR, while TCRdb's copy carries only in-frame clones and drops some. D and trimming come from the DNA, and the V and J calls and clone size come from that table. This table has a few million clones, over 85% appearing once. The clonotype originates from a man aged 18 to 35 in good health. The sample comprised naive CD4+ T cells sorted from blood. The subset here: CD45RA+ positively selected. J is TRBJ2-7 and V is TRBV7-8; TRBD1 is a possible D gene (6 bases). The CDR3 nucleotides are TGTGCCAGCAGCTCCGTGTCCACAGGGAGCTCCTACGAGCAGTACTTC. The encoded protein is CASSSVSTGSSYEQYF.